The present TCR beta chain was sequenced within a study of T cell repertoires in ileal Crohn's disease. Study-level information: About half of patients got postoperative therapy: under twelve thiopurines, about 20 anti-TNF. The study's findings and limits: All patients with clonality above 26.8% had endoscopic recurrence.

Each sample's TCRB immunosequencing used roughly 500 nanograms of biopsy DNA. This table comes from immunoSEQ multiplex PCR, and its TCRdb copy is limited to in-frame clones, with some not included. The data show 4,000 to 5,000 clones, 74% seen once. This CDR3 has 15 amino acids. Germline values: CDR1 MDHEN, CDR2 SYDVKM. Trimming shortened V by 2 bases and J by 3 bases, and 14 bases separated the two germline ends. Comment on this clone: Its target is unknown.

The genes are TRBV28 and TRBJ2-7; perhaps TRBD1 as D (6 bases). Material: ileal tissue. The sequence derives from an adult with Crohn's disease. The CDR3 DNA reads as TGTGCCAGCAGTTTAAAGACAGGCGGCGTCTACGAGCAGTACTTC. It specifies CASSLKTGGVYEQYF.